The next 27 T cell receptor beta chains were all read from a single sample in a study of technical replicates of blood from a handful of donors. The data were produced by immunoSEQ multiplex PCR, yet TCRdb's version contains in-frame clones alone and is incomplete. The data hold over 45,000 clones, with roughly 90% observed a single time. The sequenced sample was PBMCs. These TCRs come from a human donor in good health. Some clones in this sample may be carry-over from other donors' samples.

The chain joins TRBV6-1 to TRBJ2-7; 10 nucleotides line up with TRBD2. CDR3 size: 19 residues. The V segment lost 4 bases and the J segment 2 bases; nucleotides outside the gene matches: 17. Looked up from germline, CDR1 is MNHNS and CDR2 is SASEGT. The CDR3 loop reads CASSANPGLALGRAYEQYF. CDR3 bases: TGTGCCAGCAGTGCTAACCCGGGACTAGCGTTAGGACGGGCCTACGAGCAGTACTTC.

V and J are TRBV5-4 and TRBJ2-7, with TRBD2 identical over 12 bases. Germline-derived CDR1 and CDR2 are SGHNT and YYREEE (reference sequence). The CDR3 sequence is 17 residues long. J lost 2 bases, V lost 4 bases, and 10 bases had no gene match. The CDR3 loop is CASSGTGTSGSTYEQYF. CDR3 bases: TGTGCCAGCAGCGGCACCGGGACTAGCGGGTCCACCTACGAGCAGTACTTC.

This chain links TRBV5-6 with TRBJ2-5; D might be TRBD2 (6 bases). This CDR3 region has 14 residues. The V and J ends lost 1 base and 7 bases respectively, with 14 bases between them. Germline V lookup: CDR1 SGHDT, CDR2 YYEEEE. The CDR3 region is CASSLKGPGGTQYF. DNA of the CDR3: TGTGCCAGCAGCTTGAAAGGGCCCGGGGGGACCCAGTACTTC. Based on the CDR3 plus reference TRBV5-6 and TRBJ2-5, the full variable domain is DAGVTQSPTHLIKTRGQQVTLRCSPKSGHDTVSWYQQALGQGPQFIFQYYEEEERQRGNFPDRFSGHQFPNYSSELNVNALLLGDSALYLCASSLKGPGGTQYFGPGTRLLVL.

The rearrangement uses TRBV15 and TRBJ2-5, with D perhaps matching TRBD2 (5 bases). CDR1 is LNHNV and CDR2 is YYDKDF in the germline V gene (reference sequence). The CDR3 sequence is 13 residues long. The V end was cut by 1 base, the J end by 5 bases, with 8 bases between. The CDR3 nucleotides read TGTGCCACCAGCAGAGGTGGGAGTGAGACCCAGTACTTC. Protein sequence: CATSRGGSETQYF.

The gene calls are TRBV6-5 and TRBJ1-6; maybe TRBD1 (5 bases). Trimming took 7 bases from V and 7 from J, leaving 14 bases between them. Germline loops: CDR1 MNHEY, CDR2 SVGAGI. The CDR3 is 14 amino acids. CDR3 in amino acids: CASTRGRGNSPLHF. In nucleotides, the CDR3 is TGTGCCAGCACCCGTGGACGGGGGAATTCACCCCTCCACTTT.

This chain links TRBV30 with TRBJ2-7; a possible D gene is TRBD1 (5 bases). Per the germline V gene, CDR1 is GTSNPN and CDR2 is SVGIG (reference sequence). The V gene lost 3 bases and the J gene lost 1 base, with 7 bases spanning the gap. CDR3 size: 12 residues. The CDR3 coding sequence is TGTGCCTGGAGGCCAGGGTCCTACGAGCAGTACTTC. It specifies CAWRPGSYEQYF.

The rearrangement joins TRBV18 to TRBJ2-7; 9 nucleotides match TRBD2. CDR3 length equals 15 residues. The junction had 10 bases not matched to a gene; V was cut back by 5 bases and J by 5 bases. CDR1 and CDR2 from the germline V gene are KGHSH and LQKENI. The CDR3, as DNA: TGTGCCAGCTCATTACCGACTAGCGGAAAGCACGAGCAGTACTTC. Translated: CASSLPTSGKHEQYF.

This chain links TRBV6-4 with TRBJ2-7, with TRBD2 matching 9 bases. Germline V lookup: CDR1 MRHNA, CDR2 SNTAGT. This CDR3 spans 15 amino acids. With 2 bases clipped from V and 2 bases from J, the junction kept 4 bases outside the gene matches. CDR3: CASSDRRTSAYEQYF. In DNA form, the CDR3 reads TGTGCCAGCAGTGACCGAAGGACTAGCGCCTACGAGCAGTACTTC.

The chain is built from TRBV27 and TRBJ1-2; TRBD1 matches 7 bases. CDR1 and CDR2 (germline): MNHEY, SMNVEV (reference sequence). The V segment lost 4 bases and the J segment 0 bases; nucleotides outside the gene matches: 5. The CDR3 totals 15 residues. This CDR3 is CASSSTGAPNYGYTF. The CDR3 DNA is TGTGCCAGCAGTTCTACAGGGGCGCCTAACTATGGCTACACCTTC.

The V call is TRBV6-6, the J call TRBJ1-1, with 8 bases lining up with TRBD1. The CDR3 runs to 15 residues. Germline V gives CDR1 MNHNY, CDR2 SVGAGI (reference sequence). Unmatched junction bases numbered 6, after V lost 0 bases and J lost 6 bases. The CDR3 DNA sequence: TGTGCCAGCAGTTACTCCGGACAGGGAGGGGCTGAAGCTTTCTTT. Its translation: CASSYSGQGGAEAFF.

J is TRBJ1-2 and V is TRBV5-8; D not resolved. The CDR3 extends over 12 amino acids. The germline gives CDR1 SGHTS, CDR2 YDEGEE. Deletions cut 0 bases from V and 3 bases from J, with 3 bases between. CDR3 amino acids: CASSLDYYGYTF. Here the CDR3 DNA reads TGTGCCAGCAGCTTGGACTACTATGGCTACACCTTC. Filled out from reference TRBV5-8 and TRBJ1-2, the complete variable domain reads EAGVTQSPTHLIKTRGQQATLRCSPISGHTSVYWYQQALGLGLQFLLWYDEGEERNRGNFPPRFSGRQFPNYSSELNVNALELEDSALYLCASSLDYYGYTFGSGTRLTVV.

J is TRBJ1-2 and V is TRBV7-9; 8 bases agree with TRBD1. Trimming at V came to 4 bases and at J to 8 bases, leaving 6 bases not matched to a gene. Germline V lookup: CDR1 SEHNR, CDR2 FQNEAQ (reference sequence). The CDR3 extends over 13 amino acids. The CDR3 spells CASSYDRGGGYTF. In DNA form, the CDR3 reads TGTGCCAGCAGCTACGACAGGGGTGGAGGCTACACCTTC.

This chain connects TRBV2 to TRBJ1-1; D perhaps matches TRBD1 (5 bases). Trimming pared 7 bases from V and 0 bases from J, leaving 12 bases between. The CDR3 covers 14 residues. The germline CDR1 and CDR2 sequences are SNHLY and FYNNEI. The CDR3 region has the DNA TGTGCCAGCACTGAGGGGCCGTTGAACACTGAAGCTTTCTTT. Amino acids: CASTEGPLNTEAFF.

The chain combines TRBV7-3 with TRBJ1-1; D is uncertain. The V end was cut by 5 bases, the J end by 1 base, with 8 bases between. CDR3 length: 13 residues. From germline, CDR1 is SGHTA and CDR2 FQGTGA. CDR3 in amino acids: CASSIDTNTEAFF. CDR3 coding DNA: TGTGCCAGCAGCATCGACACGAACACTGAAGCTTTCTTT. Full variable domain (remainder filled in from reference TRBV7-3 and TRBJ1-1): GAGVSQTPSNKVTEKGKYVELRCDPISGHTALYWYRQSLGQGPEFLIYFQGTGAADDSGLPNDRFFAVRPEGSVSTLKIQRTERGDSAVYLCASSIDTNTEAFFGQGTRLTVV.

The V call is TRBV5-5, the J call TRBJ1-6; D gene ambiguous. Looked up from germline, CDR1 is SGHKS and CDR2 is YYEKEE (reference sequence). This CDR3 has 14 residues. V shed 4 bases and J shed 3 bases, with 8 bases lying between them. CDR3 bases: TGTGCCAGCAGCAGTCAGGACTATAATTCACCCCTCCACTTT. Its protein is CASSSQDYNSPLHF.

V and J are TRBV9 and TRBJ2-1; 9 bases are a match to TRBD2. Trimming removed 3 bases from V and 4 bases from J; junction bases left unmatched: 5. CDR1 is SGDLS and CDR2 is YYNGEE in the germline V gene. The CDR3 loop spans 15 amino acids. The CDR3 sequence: CASSGLAGAYNEQFF. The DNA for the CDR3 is TGTGCCAGCAGCGGGTTAGCGGGAGCATACAATGAGCAGTTCTTC.

The CDR3 loop is CASSTYRDSPLHF. Written as DNA, the CDR3 is TGTGCCAGCAGCACCTACAGGGATTCACCCCTCCACTTT. The chain is built from TRBV7-2 and TRBJ1-6; D possibly corresponds to TRBD1 (6 bases). The germline gives CDR1 SGHTA, CDR2 FQGNSA. V dropped 5 bases and J dropped 8 bases, with 10 bases sitting between them. The CDR3 spans 13 residues.

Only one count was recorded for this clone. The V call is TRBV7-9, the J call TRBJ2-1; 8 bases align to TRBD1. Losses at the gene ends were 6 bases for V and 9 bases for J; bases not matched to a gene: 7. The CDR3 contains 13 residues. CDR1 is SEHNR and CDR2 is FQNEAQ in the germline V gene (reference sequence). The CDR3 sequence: CASRIQGEIEQFF. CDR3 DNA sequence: TGTGCCAGCAGAATACAGGGGGAGATTGAGCAGTTCTTC.

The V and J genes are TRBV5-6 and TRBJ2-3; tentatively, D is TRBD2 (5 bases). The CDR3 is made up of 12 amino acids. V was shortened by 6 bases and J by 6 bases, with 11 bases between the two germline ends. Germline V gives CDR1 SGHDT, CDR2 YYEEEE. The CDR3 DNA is TGTGCCAGCACCGACTACGGGGATACGCAGTATTTT. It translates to CASTDYGDTQYF. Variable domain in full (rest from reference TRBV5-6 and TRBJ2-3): DAGVTQSPTHLIKTRGQQVTLRCSPKSGHDTVSWYQQALGQGPQFIFQYYEEEERQRGNFPDRFSGHQFPNYSSELNVNALLLGDSALYLCASTDYGDTQYFGPGTRLTVL.

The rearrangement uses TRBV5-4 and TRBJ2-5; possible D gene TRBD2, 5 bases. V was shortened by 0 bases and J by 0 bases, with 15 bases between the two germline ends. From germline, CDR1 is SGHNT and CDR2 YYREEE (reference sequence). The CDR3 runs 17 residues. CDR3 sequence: CASSLGSGRADQETQYF. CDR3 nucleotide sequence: TGTGCCAGCAGCTTGGGGAGCGGTAGGGCGGACCAAGAGACCCAGTACTTC.

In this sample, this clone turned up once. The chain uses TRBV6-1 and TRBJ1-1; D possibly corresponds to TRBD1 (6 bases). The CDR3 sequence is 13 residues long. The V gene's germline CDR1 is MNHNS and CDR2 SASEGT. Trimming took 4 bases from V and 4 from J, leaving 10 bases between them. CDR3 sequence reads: CASSVRGATEAFF. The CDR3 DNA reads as TGTGCCAGCAGTGTCAGGGGAGCCACTGAAGCTTTCTTT.

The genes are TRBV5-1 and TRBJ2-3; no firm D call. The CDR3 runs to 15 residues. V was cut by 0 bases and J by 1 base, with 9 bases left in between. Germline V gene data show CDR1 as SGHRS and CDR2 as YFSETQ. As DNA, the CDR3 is TGCGCCAGCAGCTTGGTCGTGACTGGCACAGATACGCAGTATTTT. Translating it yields CASSLVVTGTDTQYF.

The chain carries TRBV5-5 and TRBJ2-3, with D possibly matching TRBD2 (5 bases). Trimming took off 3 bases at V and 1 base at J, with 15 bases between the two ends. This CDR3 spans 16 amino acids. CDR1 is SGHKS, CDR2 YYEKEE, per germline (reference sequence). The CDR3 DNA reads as TGTGCCAGCAGCTCCGGGGTCTCGGCGGGCACAGATACGCAGTATTTT. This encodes CASSSGVSAGTDTQYF.

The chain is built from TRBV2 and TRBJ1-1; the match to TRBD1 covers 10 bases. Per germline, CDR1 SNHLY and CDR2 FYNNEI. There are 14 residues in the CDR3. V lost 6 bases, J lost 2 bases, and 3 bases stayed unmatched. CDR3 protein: CASRGTGVNTEAFF. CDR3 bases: TGTGCCAGCAGGGGGACAGGGGTTAACACTGAAGCTTTCTTT.

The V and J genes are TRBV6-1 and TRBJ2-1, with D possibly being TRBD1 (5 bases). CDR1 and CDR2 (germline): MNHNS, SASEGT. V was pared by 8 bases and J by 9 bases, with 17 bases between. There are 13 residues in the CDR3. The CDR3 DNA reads TGTGCCAGCGAATTCCGCAGGGAATTTGAGCAGTTCTTC. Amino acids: CASEFRREFEQFF.

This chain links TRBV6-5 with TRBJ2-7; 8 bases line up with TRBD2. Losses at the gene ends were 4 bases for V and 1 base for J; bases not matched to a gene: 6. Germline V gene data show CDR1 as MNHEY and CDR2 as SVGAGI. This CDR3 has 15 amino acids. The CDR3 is CASSSSGSMSYEQYF. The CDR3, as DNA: TGTGCCAGCAGTTCCAGCGGGAGTATGTCCTACGAGCAGTACTTC.

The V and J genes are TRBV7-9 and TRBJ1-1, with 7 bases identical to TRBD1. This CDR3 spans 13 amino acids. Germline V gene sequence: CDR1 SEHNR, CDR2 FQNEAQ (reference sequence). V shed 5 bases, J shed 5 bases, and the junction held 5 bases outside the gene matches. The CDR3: CASSGQVFTEAFF. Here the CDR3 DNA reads TGTGCCAGCAGCGGACAGGTATTTACTGAAGCTTTCTTT.